This T cell receptor (beta chain) was documented in a study of blood T cell repertoires in COVID-19. In the authors' methods: Amplifying reference gene primers gave estimates of nucleated cell counts. Sequencing used immunoSEQ multiplex PCR; TCRdb keeps in-frame clones, though not all of them. The D gene and trimming were derived from the DNA, and the V and J assignments and clone size from that table. The sample yields some 290,000 clones, roughly nine tenths seen once. With V trimmed by 5 bases and J by 0 bases, 10 bases remained unmatched. CDR3 length: 19 amino acids. Germline V gene sequence: CDR1 SEHNR, CDR2 FQNEAQ (reference sequence). Enrolled through a virtual design, the participants were between roughly 18 and 100 years of age and came from about two dozen US areas. Each recovered donor of Cohort 3 presented with two negative PCRs, clearance, or symptom resolution.

This clonotype originated in a woman aged 30 to 39 who had recovered from COVID-19. This chain connects TRBV7-9 to TRBJ2-1; TRBD2 matches 13 bases. The specimen was PBMCs or T cells enriched from blood (not recorded which). The CDR3: CASSAEGTSGTYSYNEQFF. DNA of the CDR3: TGTGCCAGCAGCGCGGAAGGGACTAGCGGGACCTACTCCTACAATGAGCAGTTCTTC.